These T cell receptor beta chains were read from a single sample in a study of T cells in Graves' hyperthyroidism and ophthalmopathy. TCRdb ran MiXCR on the multiplex PCR reads and lists one entry per CDR3 protein. The sample consists of some 620,000 distinct CDR3 sequences, under 20% of them appearing once. The sample taken for sequencing was blood. Receptor source: a young woman with Graves' hyperthyroidism. CDR3s include the opening cysteine and the closing phenylalanine or tryptophan. The order of the fields is CDR3 protein, CDR3 DNA, clone size, V gene, D gene, J gene. A D gene is named only where the DNA matches it firmly. Rows give clone size only sometimes, using once, few, many, or a class for an expanded clone.

CASSHLAGSYNEQFF TGTGCCAGCAGCCACCTAGCGGGGTCCTACAATGAGCAGTTCTTC few TRBV6-2/TRBV6-3 TRBD2 TRBJ2-1
CASSLAQQDRGHQPQHF TGTGCCAGCAGCTTGGCCCAACAGGACAGGGGGCATCAGCCCCAGCATTTT few TRBV5-4 TRBD1 TRBJ1-5
CASSQDRGREAFF TGTGCCAGCAGCCAGGACAGGGGGAGGGAAGCTTTCTTT many TRBV28 TRBD1 TRBJ1-1
CASSPGSSPLAGASTDTQYF TGTGCCAGCAGCCCCGGGAGTTCTCCTCTAGCGGGAGCGAGCACAGATACGCAGTATTTT many TRBV12-3/TRBV12-4 TRBD2 TRBJ2-3
CAISESRQGGGQPQHF TGTGCCATCAGTGAGTCCCGACAGGGTGGAGGACAGCCCCAGCATTTT many TRBV10-3 TRBD1 TRBJ1-5
CASSLVGQGDNEQFF TGCGCCAGCAGCTTGGTCGGGCAAGGAGACAATGAGCAGTTCTTC few TRBV5-1 - TRBJ2-1
CASSLGVATVSGNTIYF TGTGCCAGCAGCTTAGGAGTAGCTACTGTCTCTGGAAACACCATATATTTT - TRBV5-1 - TRBJ1-3
CASSFGLGGEQYF TGTGCCAGCAGTTTTGGTCTTGGGGGCGAGCAGTACTTC many TRBV12-3/TRBV12-4 - TRBJ2-7
CASSRDRRLAGPTQLKTQYF TGTGCCAGCAGTCGGGACAGGAGGCTAGCGGGCCCCACCCAATTAAAGACCCAGTACTTC - TRBV6-1 - TRBJ2-5
CASGGGSGLANEQFF TGTGCCAGCGGGGGGGGGTCGGGACTAGCAAATGAGCAGTTCTTC - TRBV9 TRBD2 TRBJ2-1
CASSSPWGGDTEAFF TGTGCCAGCAGTTCCCCTTGGGGCGGAGACACTGAAGCTTTCTTT many TRBV28 - TRBJ1-1
CAWSVHLGAGQPQHF TGTGCCTGGAGTGTACACCTGGGGGCCGGTCAGCCCCAGCATTTT many TRBV30 - TRBJ1-5
CASSYRGPTGGYTF TGTGCCAGCAGTTACAGGGGCCCTACCGGGGGCTACACCTTC - TRBV6-2/TRBV6-3 - TRBJ1-2
CASSFDRNNEKLFF TGTGCCAGCAGCTTCGACAGGAATAATGAAAAACTGTTTTTT few TRBV7-2 - TRBJ1-4
CASSLDTLLGANTEAFF TGTGCCAGCAGCTTAGATACTCTACTGGGAGCGAACACTGAAGCTTTCTTT many TRBV11-3 - TRBJ1-1
CASSSIGGLEETQYF TGTGCCAGCAGCTCAATTGGGGGGCTGGAAGAGACCCAGTACTTC many TRBV7-8 - TRBJ2-5
CAWKALGNTIYF TGTGCCTGGAAGGCCCTTGGAAACACCATATATTTT few TRBV30 - TRBJ1-3
CSASALEQYF TGCAGTGCTAGTGCCCTGGAGCAGTACTTC many TRBV20-1 - TRBJ2-7
CASRFREGLTDTQYF TGTGCCAGCAGGTTCCGGGAGGGCCTCACAGATACGCAGTATTTT few TRBV6-1 TRBD2 TRBJ2-3
CASSGLDAYEQYF TGTGCCAGCAGTGGGCTGGACGCCTACGAGCAGTACTTC many TRBV27 - TRBJ2-7
CASSEAGTGIASYGYTF TGTGCCAGCAGTGAAGCCGGGACAGGGATTGCTAGCTATGGCTACACCTTC many TRBV6-1 TRBD1 TRBJ1-2
CASSVDSSSTEAFF TGTGCCAGCAGTGTAGACAGCTCGTCCACTGAAGCTTTCTTT many TRBV2 - TRBJ1-1
CASSRGPDQYF TGTGCCAGTAGTCGGGGGCCCGACCAGTACTTC few TRBV27 - TRBJ2-7
CASLPTGAGGPTADTQYF TGTGCCAGCTTACCAACCGGGGCGGGAGGGCCGACGGCAGATACGCAGTATTTT - TRBV12-3/TRBV12-4 TRBD2 TRBJ2-3
CASSPRFSYEQYF TGTGCCAGCAGCCCACGGTTCTCCTACGAGCAGTACTTC many TRBV11-2 - TRBJ2-7
CATSVAAEADTQYF TGTGCCACCAGTGTGGCAGCGGAAGCAGATACGCAGTATTTT - TRBV24-1 - TRBJ2-3
CASSSPGEAQFF TGTGCCAGCAGCTCACCGGGGGAGGCGCAGTTCTTC many TRBV7-3 - TRBJ2-1
CAWMSPLDTQYF TGTGCCTGGATGTCCCCGTTAGATACGCAGTATTTT few TRBV30 - TRBJ2-3
CASSVQGQPNTGELFF TGTGCCAGCAGCGTGCAGGGACAACCGAACACCGGGGAGCTGTTTTTT many TRBV9 - TRBJ2-2
CATQGGSVYEQYFGPDSNQPQHF - - TRBV10-3 - TRBJ1-5
CSVALGGNTEAFF TGCAGCGTGGCCCTGGGAGGAAACACTGAAGCTTTCTTT many TRBV29-1 - TRBJ1-1
CASSPSSEETQYF TGTGCCAGCTCACCTTCTAGCGAAGAGACCCAGTACTTC many TRBV18 - TRBJ2-5
CASSEAGGSYTEAFF TGTGCCAGCAGTGAAGCGGGCGGATCTTACACTGAAGCTTTCTTT many TRBV2 - TRBJ1-1